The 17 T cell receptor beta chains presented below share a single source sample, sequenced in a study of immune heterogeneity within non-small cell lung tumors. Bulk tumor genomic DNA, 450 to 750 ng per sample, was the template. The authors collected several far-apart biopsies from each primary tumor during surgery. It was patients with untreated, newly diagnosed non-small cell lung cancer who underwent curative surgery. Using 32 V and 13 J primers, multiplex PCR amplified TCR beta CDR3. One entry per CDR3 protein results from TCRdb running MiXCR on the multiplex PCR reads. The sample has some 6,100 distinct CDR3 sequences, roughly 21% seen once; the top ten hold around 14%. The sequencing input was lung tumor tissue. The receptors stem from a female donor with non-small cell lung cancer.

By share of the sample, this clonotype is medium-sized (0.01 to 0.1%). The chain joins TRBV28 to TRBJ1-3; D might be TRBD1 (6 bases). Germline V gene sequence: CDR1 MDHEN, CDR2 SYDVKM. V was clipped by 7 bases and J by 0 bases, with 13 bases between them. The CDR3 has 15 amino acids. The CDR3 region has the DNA TGTGCCAGCACCGAGACGGGGGCCTCTGGAAACACCATATATTTT. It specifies CASTETGASGNTIYF.

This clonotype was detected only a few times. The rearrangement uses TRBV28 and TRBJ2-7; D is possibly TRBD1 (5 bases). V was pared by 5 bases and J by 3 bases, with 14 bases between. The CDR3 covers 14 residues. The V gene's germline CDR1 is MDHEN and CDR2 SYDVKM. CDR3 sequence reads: CASSPRQGRYEQYF. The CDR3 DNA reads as TGTGCCAGCAGTCCCCGGCAGGGCCGCTACGAGCAGTACTTC.

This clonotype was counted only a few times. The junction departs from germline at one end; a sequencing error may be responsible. The CDR3 loop is CASSMGQRSNQPKHF. The DNA of the CDR3 is TGTGCCAGTAGTATGGGACAGAGGAGCAATCAGCCCAAGCATTTT. The chain employs TRBV19 and TRBJ1-5; 7 nucleotides line up with TRBD1. This CDR3 spans 15 amino acids. The V gene's germline CDR1 is LNHDA and CDR2 SQIVND (reference sequence).

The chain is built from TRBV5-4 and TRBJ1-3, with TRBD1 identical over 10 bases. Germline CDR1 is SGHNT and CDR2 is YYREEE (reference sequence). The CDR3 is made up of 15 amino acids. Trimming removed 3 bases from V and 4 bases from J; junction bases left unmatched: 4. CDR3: CASSSGQGVGNTIYF. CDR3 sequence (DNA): TGTGCCAGCAGCTCTGGACAGGGGGTAGGAAACACCATATATTTT.

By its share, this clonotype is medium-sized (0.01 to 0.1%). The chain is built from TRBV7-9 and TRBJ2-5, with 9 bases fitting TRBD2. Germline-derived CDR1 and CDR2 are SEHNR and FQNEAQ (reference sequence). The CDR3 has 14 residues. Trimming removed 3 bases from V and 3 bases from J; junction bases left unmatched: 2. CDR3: CASSLAGGEETQYF. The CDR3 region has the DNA TGTGCCAGCAGCTTGGCGGGAGGGGAAGAGACCCAGTACTTC.

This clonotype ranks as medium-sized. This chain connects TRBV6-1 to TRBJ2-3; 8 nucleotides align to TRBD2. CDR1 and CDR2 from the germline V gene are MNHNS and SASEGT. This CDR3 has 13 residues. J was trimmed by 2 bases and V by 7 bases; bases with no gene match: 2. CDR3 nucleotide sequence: TGTGCCAGCAAGACTAGCGACACAGATACGCAGTATTTT. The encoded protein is CASKTSDTDTQYF.

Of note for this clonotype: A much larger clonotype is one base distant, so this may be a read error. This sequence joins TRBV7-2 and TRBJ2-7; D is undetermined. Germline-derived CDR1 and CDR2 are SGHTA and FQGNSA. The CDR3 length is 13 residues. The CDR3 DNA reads TGTGTCAGCAGCTTACCCAACTCCTACGAGCAGTACTTC. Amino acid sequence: CVSSLPNSYEQYF.

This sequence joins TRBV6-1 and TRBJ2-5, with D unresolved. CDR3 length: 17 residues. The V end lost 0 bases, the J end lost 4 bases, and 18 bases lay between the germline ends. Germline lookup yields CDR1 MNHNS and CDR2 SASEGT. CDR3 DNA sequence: TGTGCCAGCAGTGAAGCGCTTTGGAAATTAAACGGAGAGACCCAGTACTTC. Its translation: CASSEALWKLNGETQYF.

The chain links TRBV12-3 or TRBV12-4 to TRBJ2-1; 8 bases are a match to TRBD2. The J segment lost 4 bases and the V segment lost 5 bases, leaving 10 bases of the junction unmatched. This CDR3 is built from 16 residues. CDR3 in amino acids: CASSHVGTRFYNEQFF. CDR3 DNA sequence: TGTGCCAGCAGTCACGTCGGGACTAGGTTTTACAATGAGCAGTTCTTC.

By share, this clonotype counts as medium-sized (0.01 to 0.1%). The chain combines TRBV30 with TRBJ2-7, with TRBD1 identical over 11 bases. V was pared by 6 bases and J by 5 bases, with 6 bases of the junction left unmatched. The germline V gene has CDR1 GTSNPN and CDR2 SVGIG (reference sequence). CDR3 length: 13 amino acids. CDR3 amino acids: CACTGTGGHEQYF. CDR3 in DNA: TGTGCCTGTACCGGGACAGGGGGTCACGAGCAGTACTTC.

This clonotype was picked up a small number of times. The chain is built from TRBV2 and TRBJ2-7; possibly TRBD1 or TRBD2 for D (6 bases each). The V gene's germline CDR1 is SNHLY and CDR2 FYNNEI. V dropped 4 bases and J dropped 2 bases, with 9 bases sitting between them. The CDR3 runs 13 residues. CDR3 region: CASSVGGPYEQYF. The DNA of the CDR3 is TGTGCCAGCAGTGTAGGGGGGCCCTACGAGCAGTACTTC. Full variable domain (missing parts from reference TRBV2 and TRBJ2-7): EPEVTQTPSHQVTQMGQEVILRCVPISNHLYFYWYRQILGQKVEFLVSFYNNEISEKSEIFDDQFSVERPDGSNFTLKIRSTKLEDSAMYFCASSVGGPYEQYFGPGTRLTVT.

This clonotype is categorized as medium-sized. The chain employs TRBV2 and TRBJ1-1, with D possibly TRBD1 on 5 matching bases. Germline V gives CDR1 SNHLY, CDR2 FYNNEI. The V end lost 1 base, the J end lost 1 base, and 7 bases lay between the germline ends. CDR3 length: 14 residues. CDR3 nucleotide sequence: TGTGCCAGCAGTGAAGGAGGGGAGAACACTGAAGCTTTCTTT. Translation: CASSEGGENTEAFF. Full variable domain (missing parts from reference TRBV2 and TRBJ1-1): EPEVTQTPSHQVTQMGQEVILRCVPISNHLYFYWYRQILGQKVEFLVSFYNNEISEKSEIFDDQFSVERPDGSNFTLKIRSTKLEDSAMYFCASSEGGENTEAFFGQGTRLTVV.

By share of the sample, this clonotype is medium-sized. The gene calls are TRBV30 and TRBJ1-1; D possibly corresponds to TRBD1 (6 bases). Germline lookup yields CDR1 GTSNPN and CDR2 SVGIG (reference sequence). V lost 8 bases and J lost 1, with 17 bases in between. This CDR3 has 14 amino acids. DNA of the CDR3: TGTGCCGGGGCCCATGACAGGACGAACACTGAAGCTTTCTTT. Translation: CAGAHDRTNTEAFF.

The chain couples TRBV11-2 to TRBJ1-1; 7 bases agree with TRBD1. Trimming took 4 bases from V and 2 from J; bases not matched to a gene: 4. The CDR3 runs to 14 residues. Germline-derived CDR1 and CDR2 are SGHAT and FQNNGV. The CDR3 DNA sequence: TGTGCCAGCAGCTGGGGACAGTCAAACACTGAAGCTTTCTTT. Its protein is CASSWGQSNTEAFF.

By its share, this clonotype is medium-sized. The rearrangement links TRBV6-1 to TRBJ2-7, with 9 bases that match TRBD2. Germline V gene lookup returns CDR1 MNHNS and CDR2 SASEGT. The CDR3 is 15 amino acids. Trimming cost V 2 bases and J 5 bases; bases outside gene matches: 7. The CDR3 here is CASSELAGGRDEQYF. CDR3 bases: TGTGCCAGCAGTGAACTGGCGGGAGGGCGGGACGAGCAGTACTTC.

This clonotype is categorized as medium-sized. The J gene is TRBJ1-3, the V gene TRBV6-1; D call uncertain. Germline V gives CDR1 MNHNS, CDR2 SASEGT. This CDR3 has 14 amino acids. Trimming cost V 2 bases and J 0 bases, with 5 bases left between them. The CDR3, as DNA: TGTGCCAGCAGTGAAATCTACTCTGGAAACACCATATATTTT. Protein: CASSEIYSGNTIYF.

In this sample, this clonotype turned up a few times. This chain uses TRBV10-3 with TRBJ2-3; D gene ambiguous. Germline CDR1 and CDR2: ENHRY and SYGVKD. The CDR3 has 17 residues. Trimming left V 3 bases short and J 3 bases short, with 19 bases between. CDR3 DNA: TGTGCCATCAGTGACCCGGAGAGCTCCTCAGGTACAGATACGCAGTATTTT. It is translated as CAISDPESSSGTDTQYF.